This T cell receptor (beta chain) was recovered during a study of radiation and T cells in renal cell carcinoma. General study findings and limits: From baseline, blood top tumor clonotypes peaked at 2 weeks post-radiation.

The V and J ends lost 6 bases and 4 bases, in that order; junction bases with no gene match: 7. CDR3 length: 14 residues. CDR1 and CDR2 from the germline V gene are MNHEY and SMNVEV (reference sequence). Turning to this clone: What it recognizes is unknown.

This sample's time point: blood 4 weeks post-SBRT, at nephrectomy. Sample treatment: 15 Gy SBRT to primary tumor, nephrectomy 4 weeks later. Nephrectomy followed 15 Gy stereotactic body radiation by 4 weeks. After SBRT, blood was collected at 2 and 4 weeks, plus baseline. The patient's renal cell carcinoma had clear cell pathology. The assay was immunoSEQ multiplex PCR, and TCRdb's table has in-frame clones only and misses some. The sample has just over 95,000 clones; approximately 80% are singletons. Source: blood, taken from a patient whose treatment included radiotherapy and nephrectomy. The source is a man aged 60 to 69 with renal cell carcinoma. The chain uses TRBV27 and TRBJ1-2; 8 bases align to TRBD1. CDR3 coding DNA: TGTGCCAGCAGCTTGACAGGGGCGAGCTATGGCTACACCTTC. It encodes CASSLTGASYGYTF.